The source of this TCR beta chain is a study of blood T cell repertoires in COVID-19. Background on the study: Collection of acute and convalescent COVID-19 samples took place in the United States, Italy and Spain.

Source study methods: Nucleated cell number was recorded as an estimate derived from reference gene primer amplification. Sequencing was performed with immunoSEQ multiplex PCR; in TCRdb, only in-frame clones are kept and a portion is missing. That table furnishes V, J and clone size, whereas the DNA furnished D and trimming. This table holds 250,000 to 300,000 clones, under 90% found once. V dropped 6 bases and J dropped 2; count of bases not matched to a gene: 11. The CDR3 is 18 amino acids. Germline CDR1 is SNHLY and CDR2 is FYNNEI. This sequence joins TRBV2 and TRBJ2-7, with TRBD2 identical over 15 bases. The TCR originated in a woman aged 60-70 years with active or convalescent COVID-19. The sequenced sample was peripheral blood. CDR3 sequence reads: CASREPGTSGGRPYEQYF. Written as DNA, the CDR3 is TGTGCCAGCAGGGAACCTGGGACTAGCGGGGGGCGCCCCTACGAGCAGTACTTC.